Listed below are T cell receptor beta chains from one sample, sequenced in a study of vaccination effects on CD4 cells after COVID-19. The data were produced by immunoSEQ multiplex PCR, yet TCRdb's version contains in-frame clones alone and is incomplete. The data hold approximately 25,000 clones, with more than 65% observed a single time. Their target antigens are unknown. Sequences were derived from CD4+ T cells from PBMCs cultured with SARS-CoV-2 spike peptides, sampled after COVID-19 vaccination. These TCRs come from a human donor who received a COVID-19 vaccine. The CDR3 runs from the conserved cysteine through the conserved F or W. The D gene is left open where the match is weak. Clone sizes are given selectively: once, few, many, or a class where the clone is expanded.

v_gene,j_gene,abundance,d_gene,CDR3nt,CDR3aa
TRBV20-1,TRBJ1-1,once,TRBD1,TGCAGTGCTAGACCAACAGGGGGGGCTTTCTTT,CSARPTGGAFF
TRBV5-1,TRBJ1-4,-,TRBD1,TGCGCCAGCAGCTGGTCAGACAGGGTAACTAATGAAAAACTGTTTTTT,CASSWSDRVTNEKLFF
TRBV7-9,TRBJ1-1,few,TRBD1,TGTGCCAGCAGCTTGACAGGGGAAGCTTTCTTT,CASSLTGEAFF
TRBV7-8,TRBJ2-7,-,TRBD2,TGTGCCAGCAGCTTAGGGCTAGCGGGAGTGGACGAGCAGTACTTC,CASSLGLAGVDEQYF
TRBV3-1/TRBV3-2,TRBJ2-7,-,-,TGTGCCAGCAGCCAAGAGGGTATCTACGAGCAGTACTTC,CASSQEGIYEQYF
TRBV12-3/TRBV12-4,TRBJ2-3,-,-,TGTGCCAGCAGGCAAACTAGCACAGATACGCAGTATTTT,CASRQTSTDTQYF
TRBV11-3,TRBJ2-7,-,TRBD2,TGTGCCAGCAGTGGACGGGGGGGCCCATACGAGCAGTACTTC,CASSGRGGPYEQYF
TRBV4-1,TRBJ2-7,-,-,TGCGCCAGCAGCCGACAGGGAGGATACGAGCAGTACTTC,CASSRQGGYEQYF
TRBV3-1/TRBV3-2,TRBJ2-3,-,-,TGTGCCAGCAGCCAAGATGGGCGCAGCACAGATACGCAGTATTTT,CASSQDGRSTDTQYF
TRBV6-6,TRBJ1-6,medium-sized,-,TGTGCCAGCAGTCCACCGTACTCCCAGGGTAATTCACCCCTCCACTTT,CASSPPYSQGNSPLHF
TRBV2,TRBJ1-3,-,-,TGTGCCAGCAGTGTGACGGGCTCTGGAAACACCATATATTTT,CASSVTGSGNTIYF
TRBV10-1,TRBJ1-1,-,-,TGCGCCAGCAGCCTCCAAAGGAAGCCTCCAGCTTTCTTT,CASSLQRKPPAFF
TRBV19,TRBJ2-3,once,-,TGTGCCAGTACCACGGGACCCAGCACAGATACGCAGTATTTT,CASTTGPSTDTQYF
TRBV4-1,TRBJ2-7,-,-,TGCGCCAGCAGCCCAGATCTTTGGGGACACGAGCAGTACTTC,CASSPDLWGHEQYF
TRBV5-1,TRBJ2-1,-,-,TGCGCCAGCAGCTTGGATTGGGCAGAGCAGTTCTTC,CASSLDWAEQFF
TRBV19,TRBJ1-2,-,-,TGTGCCAGTTTCCGATCGGCTGGGGGCTACACCTTC,CASFRSAGGYTF
TRBV11-2,TRBJ1-1,-,-,TGTGCCAGCGAACGACAGACCAACACTGAAGCTTTCTTT,CASERQTNTEAFF
TRBV5-1,TRBJ1-6,few,-,TGCGCCAGCGCCGGGAGCGAGAATTCACCCCTCCACTTT,CASAGSENSPLHF
TRBV6-5,TRBJ2-7,-,-,TGTGCCAGCAGCCGGACCTACGAGCAGTACTTC,CASSRTYEQYF
TRBV7-6,TRBJ2-7,-,-,TGTGCCAGCAGCTTAGGGTTAGGCGCTACGCCTTACTTC,CASSLGLGATPYF
TRBV7-2,TRBJ1-2,-,TRBD1,TGTGCCAGCAGCTTAGCCCCGGGACAGGGGTTTAACTATGGCTACACCTTC,CASSLAPGQGFNYGYTF
TRBV18,TRBJ2-5,-,-,TGTGCCAGCTCAGCCGGGACGAAGGAGACCCAGTACTTC,CASSAGTKETQYF
TRBV6-1,TRBJ1-6,once,-,TGTGCCAGCAGTGTACAGGGCCCCTCCTATAATTCACCCCTCCACTTT,CASSVQGPSYNSPLHF
TRBV5-8,TRBJ1-1,-,-,TGTGCCAGCAGATTGGAGCCCCGGACAGCAAACACTGAAGCTTTCTTT,CASRLEPRTANTEAFF
TRBV19,TRBJ2-5,-,-,TGTGCCAGTAGTAGGGGGGTGACAGCAGAGACCCAGTACTTC,CASSRGVTAETQYF
TRBV14,TRBJ1-2,-,TRBD1,TGTGCCAGCAGCCAGCATCCCCGGACAGGGAGCTACACCTTC,CASSQHPRTGSYTF
TRBV10-3,TRBJ2-7,-,-,TGTGCCATCAGTGTTAGGGAATCCTACGAGCAGTACTTC,CAISVRESYEQYF
TRBV5-1,TRBJ2-4,-,-,TGCGCCAGCAGCTTGGCCACTCTCGGCGGGGAACCTATTTCCAAAAACATTCAGTACTTC,CASSLATLGGEPISKNIQYF